This TCR beta chain was identified during a study of human T cells and chemical hapten exposure. Study results and limitations: TCRs exceeding 1 in 1000 frequency stayed unchanged with DPC sensitization.

Unique molecular identifiers were attached to individual cDNA molecules within the library. In the study's own analysis: Counts of TCRs in each sample centred on a median of approximately 96,000 and extended from approximately 25,000 to 650,000. Each CDR3 protein is one row after TCRdb ran MiXCR on the RACE reads. TCRdb's processing, not the authors' own work, is the source of the V and J calls. This sample has more than 100,000 distinct CDR3 sequences, with 13% found just once. In this sample, this clonotype turned up many times. What it binds is unknown. This CDR3 is 16 amino acids long. Per the germline V gene, CDR1 is DFQATT and CDR2 is SNEGSKA (reference sequence). V lost 4 bases to trimming and J lost 4 bases; unmatched junction nucleotides: 8. Sample time point: pre-sensitization, week 0. The treatment was: therapeutic diphenylcyclopropenone sensitization with weekly scalp DPC. Prior to application of each patch test, blood was drawn.

The sequence came from a woman aged 18-30 years with alopecia areata. Some clones in this sample may be carry-over from other donors' samples. The specimen was whole blood, collected in connection with sensitization to the hapten diphenylcyclopropenone (DPC). V usage is TRBV20-1 and J usage is TRBJ2-2; TRBD2 matches at 11 bases. CDR3 protein: CSATVTSGDVTGELFF. In nucleotides, the CDR3 is TGCAGTGCTACCGTGACTAGCGGGGATGTCACCGGGGAGCTGTTTTTT.